These T cell receptor beta chains were read from a single sample in a study of blood T cell repertoires in COVID-19. The repertoire was sequenced with immunoSEQ multiplex PCR; TCRdb's copy has only in-frame clones and lacks some. Here the sample spans under 250,000 clones, 90% to 95% being singletons. Sequenced input: peripheral blood. Source of these receptors: a man aged 55 to 70 with COVID-19, enrolled during active disease. Each CDR3 is given with its conserved first and last residue. The D gene is left open where the match is weak.

D gene | V gene | CDR3 protein
- | TRBV6-2/TRBV6-3 | CASSLEGSNYGYTF
TRBD1 | TRBV7-3 | CASSPDRDSLGTYSANEQFF
- | TRBV18 | CASSPQGLGPSTEAFF
TRBD1 | TRBV10-3 | CAISGGQGAFEKLFF
- | TRBV9 | CASSSSPGDSGNTIYF
- | TRBV30 | CAWNLRGGYTF
- | TRBV18 | CASSESFTPSGNTIYF
TRBD1 | TRBV5-1 | CASSLGQGSDTQYF
- | TRBV19 | CASSMARRNTEAFF
- | TRBV18 | CASSPGGTSTDTQYF
TRBD1 | TRBV29-1 | CSASGQGPNEQFF
- | TRBV5-4 | CASSERDPGGETQYF
TRBD2 | TRBV4-2 | CASSQDLASGGVPKINQETQYF
- | TRBV28 | CASTPGVGLDAFF
- | TRBV28 | CASITQGPGNTIYF
- | TRBV2 | CASSDSSLVNEQFF
- | TRBV4-1 | CASSQDPPGRSTEAFF
TRBD1 | TRBV27 | CASNPGDRPNMNTEAFF
- | TRBV2 | CASTLGHLERGYTF
- | TRBV11-3 | CASSLGPEVDTQYF
- | TRBV10-3 | CAISESAGAYQPQHF
TRBD1 | TRBV5-8 | CASSLLGQGNQPQHF
- | TRBV2 | CASSVTGTNQPQHF